The present entry profiles one T cell receptor (beta chain) with its context. TCRdb reworked the 5' RACE reads into one entry per CDR3 protein, no DNA. This sample's table has 440,000 or so distinct CDR3 sequences. This sample was included in a study of T cells expressing NK-cell markers. The material sequenced was blood T cells: a sorted CD56 or NKG2C T cell subset, CD4+ or CD8+ T cells, or bulk PBMC T cells (not recorded which). The sequence was collected from a woman aged 18 to 75 in good health.

The CDR3 loop reads CASSLIWTTSYEQYF. The rearrangement uses TRBV12-3 or TRBV12-4 and TRBJ2-7; TCRdb selects TRBD1, and the lack of DNA leaves this call unchecked. CDR3 length: 15 amino acids.